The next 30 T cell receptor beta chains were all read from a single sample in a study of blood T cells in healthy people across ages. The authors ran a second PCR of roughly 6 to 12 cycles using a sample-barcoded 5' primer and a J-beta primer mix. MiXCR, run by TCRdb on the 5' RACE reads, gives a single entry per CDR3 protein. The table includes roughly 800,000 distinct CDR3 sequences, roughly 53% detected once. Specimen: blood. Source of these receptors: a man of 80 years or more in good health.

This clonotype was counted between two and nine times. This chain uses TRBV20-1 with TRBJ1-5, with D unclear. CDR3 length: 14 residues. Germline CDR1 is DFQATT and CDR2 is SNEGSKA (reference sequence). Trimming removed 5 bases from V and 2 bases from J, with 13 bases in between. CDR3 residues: CSARHPTGNQPQHF. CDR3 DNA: TGCAGTGCTCGCCATCCTACGGGCAATCAGCCCCAGCATTTT.

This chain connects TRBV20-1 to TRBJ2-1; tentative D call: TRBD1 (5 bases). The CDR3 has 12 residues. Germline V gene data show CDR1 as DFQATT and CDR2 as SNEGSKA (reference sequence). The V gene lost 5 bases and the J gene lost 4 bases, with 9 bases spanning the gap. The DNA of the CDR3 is TGCAGTGCTTCATCAGGGTACAATGAGCAGTTCTTC. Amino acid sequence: CSASSGYNEQFF.

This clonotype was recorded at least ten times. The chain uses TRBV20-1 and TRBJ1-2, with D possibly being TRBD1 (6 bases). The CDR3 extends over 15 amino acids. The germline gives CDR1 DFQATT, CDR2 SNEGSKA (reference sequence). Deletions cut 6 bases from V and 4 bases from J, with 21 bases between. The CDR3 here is CSAPRQRGSSYGYTF. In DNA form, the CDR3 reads TGCAGTGCCCCCAGACAGAGGGGGTCAAGCTATGGCTACACCTTC.

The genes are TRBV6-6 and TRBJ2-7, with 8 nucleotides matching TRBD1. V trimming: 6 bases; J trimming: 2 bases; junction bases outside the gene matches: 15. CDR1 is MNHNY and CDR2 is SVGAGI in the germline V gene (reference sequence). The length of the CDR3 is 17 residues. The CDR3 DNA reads TGTGCCAGCAGACCGGGACCAGGACAGGGATCTACCTACGAGCAGTACTTC. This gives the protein CASRPGPGQGSTYEQYF.

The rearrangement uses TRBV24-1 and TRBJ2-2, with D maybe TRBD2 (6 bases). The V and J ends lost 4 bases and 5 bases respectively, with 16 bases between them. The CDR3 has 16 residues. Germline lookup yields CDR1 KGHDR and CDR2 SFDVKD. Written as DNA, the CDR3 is TGTGCCACCAGTGACCCGCGGGTGGGGAGGACCGGGGAGCTGTTTTTT. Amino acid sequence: CATSDPRVGRTGELFF.

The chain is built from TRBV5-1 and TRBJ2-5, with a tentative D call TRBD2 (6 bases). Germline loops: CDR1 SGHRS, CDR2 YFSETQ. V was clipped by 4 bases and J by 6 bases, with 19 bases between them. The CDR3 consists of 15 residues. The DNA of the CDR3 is TGCGCCAGCAGCCCGGGTCCGGGGGATAAGAAGACCCAGTACTTC. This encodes CASSPGPGDKKTQYF.

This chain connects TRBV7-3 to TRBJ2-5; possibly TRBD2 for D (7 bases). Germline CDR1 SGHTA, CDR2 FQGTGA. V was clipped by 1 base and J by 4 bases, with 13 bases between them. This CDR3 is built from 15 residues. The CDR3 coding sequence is TGTGCCAGCAGCTTAATTCGGGGGGCCATAGAGACCCAGTACTTC. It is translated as CASSLIRGAIETQYF.

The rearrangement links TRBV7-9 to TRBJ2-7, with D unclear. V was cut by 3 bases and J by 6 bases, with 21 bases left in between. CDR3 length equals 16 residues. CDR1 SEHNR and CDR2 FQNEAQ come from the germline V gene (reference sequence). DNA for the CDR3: TGTGCCAGCAGCTTTATCGTCCTAGAGCCCCCCGGCGAGCAGTACTTC. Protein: CASSFIVLEPPGEQYF.

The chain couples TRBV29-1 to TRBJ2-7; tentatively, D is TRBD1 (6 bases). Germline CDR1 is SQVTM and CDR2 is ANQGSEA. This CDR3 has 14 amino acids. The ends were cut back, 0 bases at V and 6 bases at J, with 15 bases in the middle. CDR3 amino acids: CSVEDPAGVSEQYF. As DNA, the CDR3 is TGCAGCGTTGAAGATCCTGCAGGGGTGAGCGAGCAGTACTTC.

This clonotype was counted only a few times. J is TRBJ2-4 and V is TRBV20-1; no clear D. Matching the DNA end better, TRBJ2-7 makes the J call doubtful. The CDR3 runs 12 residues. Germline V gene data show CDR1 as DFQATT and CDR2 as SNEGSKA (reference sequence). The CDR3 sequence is CSARDSRPEQYF. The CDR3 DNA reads TGCAGTGCTAGAGATTCTAGGCCCGAGCAGTACTTC.

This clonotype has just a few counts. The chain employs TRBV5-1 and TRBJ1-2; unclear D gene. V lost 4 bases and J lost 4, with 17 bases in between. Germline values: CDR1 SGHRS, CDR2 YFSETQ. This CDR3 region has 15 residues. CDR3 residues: CASSPLGPGAYGYTF. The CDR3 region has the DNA TGCGCCAGCAGCCCGCTTGGACCTGGTGCCTATGGCTACACCTTC. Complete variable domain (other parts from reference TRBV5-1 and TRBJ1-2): KAGVTQTPRYLIKTRGQQVTLSCSPISGHRSVSWYQQTPGQGLQFLFEYFSETQRNKGNFPGRFSGRQFSNSRSEMNVSTLELGDSALYLCASSPLGPGAYGYTFGSGTRLTVV.

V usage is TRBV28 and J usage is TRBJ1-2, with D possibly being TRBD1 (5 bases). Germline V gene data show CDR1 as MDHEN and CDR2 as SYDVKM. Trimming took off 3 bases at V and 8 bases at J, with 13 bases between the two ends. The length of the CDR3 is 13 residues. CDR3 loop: CASSFRGGWGYTF. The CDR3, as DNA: TGTGCCAGCAGTTTCCGTGGGGGTTGGGGCTACACCTTC.

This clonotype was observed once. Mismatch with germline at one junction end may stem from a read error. The CDR3 protein is CTSRPTSSPSYEQYF. The CDR3, as DNA: TGTACCAGCAGGCCAACTAGCAGTCCCTCCTACGAGCAGTACTTC. The chain links TRBV7-8 to TRBJ2-7; D might be TRBD2 (6 bases). From germline, CDR1 is SGHVS and CDR2 FQNEAQ. There are 15 residues in the CDR3.

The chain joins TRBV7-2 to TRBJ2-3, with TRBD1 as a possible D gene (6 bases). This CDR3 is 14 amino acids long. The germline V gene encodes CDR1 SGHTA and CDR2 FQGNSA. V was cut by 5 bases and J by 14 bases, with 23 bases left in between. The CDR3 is CASSARDKSLRAYF. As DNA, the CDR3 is TGTGCCAGCAGCGCACGGGACAAGTCTCTTCGGGCGTATTTT.

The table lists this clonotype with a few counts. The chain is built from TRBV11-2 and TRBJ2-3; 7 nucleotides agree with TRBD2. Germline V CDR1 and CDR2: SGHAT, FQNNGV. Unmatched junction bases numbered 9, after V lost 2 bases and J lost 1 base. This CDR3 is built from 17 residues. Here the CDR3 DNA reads TGTGCCAGCAGCTTAAGGGGAGGGGAGCTCGGCACAGATACGCAGTATTTT. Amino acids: CASSLRGGELGTDTQYF.

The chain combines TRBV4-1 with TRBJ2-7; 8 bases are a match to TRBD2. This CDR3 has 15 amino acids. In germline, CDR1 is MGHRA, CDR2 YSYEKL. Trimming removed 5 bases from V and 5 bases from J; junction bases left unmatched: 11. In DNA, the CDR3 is TGCGCCAGCAGCATGCAAGCGGGAGAATTTCACGAGCAGTACTTC. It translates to CASSMQAGEFHEQYF.

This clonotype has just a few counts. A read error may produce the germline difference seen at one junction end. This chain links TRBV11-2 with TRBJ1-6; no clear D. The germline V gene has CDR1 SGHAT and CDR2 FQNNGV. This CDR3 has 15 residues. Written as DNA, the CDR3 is TGTGCCAGCAGCCTAGACACGCTGGGGAATTCACCCCTCCACTTT. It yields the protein CASSLDTLGNSPLHF. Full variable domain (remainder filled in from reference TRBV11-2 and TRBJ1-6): EAGVAQSPRYKIIEKRQSVAFWCNPISGHATLYWYQQILGQGPKLLIQFQNNGVVDDSQLPKDRFSAERLKGVDSTLKIQPAKLEDSAVYLCASSLDTLGNSPLHFGNGTRLTVT.

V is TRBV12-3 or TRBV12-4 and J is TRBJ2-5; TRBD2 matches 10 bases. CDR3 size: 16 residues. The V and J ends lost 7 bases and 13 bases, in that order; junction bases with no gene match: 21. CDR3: CASIPIAGGDPGDSYF. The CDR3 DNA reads TGTGCCAGCATCCCTATAGCGGGAGGAGACCCTGGAGATTCGTACTTC.

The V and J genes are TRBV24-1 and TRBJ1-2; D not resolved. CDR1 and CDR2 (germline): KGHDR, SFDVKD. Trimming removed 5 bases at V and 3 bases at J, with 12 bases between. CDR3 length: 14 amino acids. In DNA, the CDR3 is TGTGCCACCAGTGCGACGGGAGTCGACTATGGCTACACCTTC. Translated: CATSATGVDYGYTF.

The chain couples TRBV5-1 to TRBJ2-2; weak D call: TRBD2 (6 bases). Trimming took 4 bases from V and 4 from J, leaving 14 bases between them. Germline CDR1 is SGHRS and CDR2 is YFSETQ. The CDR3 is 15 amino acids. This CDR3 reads CASSPSASATGELFF. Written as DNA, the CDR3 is TGCGCCAGCAGCCCCTCAGCTAGCGCCACCGGGGAGCTGTTTTTT.

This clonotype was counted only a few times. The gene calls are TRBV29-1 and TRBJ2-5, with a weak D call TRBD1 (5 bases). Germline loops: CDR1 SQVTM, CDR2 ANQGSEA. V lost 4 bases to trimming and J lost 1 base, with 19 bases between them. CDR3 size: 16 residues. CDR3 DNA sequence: TGCAGCGTTGTTCACCCTCGGTCAGGGATCCAAGAGACCCAGTACTTC. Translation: CSVVHPRSGIQETQYF.

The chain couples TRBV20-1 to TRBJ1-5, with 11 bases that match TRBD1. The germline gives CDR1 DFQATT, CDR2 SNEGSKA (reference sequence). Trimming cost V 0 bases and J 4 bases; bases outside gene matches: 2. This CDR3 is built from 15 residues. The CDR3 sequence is CSARDGQGANQPQHF. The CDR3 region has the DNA TGCAGTGCTAGAGATGGACAGGGGGCAAATCAGCCCCAGCATTTT.

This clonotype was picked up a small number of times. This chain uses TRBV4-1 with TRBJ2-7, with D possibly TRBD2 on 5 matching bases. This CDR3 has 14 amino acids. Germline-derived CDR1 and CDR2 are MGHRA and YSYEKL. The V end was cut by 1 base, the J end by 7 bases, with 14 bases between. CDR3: CASSQGLYLWEQYF. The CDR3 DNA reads TGCGCCAGCAGCCAAGGACTATATTTGTGGGAGCAGTACTTC.

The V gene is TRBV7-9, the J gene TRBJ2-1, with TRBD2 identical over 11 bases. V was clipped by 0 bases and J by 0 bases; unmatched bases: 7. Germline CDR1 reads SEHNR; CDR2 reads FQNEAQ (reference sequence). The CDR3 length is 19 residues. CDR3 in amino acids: CASSLARLAGGSSYNEQFF. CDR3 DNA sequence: TGTGCCAGCAGCTTAGCGAGGCTAGCGGGGGGTAGCTCCTACAATGAGCAGTTCTTC.

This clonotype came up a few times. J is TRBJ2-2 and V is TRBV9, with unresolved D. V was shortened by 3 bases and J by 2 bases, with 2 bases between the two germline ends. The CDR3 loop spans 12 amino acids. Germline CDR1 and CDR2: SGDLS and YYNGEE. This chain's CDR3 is CASSANTGELFF. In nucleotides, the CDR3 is TGTGCCAGCAGCGCCAACACCGGGGAGCTGTTTTTT.

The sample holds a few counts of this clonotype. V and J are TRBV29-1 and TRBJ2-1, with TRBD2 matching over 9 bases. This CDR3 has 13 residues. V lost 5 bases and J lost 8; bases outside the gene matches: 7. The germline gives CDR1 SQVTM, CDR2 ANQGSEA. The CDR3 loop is CSVPGTSSDEQFF. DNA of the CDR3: TGCAGCGTTCCCGGGACTAGCTCAGATGAGCAGTTCTTC.

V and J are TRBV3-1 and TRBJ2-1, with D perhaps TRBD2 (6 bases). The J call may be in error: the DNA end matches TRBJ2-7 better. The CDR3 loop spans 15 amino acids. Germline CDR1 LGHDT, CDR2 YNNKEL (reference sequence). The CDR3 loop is CASSLGTSPYNEQYF. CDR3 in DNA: TGTGCCAGCAGCCTAGGGACTTCACCTTACAATGAGCAGTACTTC.

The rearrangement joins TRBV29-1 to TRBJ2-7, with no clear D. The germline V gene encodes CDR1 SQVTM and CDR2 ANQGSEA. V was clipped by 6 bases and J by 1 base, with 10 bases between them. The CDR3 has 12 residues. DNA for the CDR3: TGCAGCGTCAAAATACCATCCTACGAGCAGTACTTC. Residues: CSVKIPSYEQYF.

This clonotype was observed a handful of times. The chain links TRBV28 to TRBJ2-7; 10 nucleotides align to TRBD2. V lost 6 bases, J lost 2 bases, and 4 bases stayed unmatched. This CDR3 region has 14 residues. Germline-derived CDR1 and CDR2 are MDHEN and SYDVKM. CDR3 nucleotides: TGTGCCAGCAGCAAAGCGGGAGGGCCCTACGAGCAGTACTTC. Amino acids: CASSKAGGPYEQYF.

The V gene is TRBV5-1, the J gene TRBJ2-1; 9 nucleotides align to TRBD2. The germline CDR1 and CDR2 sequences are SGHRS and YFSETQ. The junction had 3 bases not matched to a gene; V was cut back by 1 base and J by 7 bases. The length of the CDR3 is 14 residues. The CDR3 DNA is TGCGCCAGCAGCTTGCCCGGACTAGCGAATGAGCAGTTCTTC. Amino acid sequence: CASSLPGLANEQFF.